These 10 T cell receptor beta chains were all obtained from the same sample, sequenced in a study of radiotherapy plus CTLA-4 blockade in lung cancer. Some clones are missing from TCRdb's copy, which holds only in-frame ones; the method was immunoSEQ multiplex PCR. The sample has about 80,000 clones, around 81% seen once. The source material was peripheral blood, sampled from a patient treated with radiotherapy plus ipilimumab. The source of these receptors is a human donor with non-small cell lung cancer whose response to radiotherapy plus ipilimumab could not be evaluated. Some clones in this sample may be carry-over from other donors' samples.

Here the CDR3 reads CASSSEVAEPTGELFF. The CDR3 bases are TGCGCCAGCAGCTCGGAAGTAGCGGAGCCCACCGGGGAGCTGTTTTTT. The chain joins TRBV4-1 to TRBJ2-2; TRBD2 might be the D (6 bases). The V and J ends lost 5 bases and 4 bases respectively, with 17 bases between them. The CDR3 runs to 16 residues. The germline V gene encodes CDR1 MGHRA and CDR2 YSYEKL.

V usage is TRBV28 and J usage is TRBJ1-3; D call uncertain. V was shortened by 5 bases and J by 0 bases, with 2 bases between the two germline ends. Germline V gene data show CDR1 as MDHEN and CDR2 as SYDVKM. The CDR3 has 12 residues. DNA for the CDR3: TGTGCCAGCAGTCGCTCTGGAAACACCATATATTTT. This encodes CASSRSGNTIYF. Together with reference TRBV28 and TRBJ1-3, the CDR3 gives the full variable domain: DVKVTQSSRYLVKRTGEKVFLECVQDMDHENMFWYRQDPGLGLRLIYFSYDVKMKEKGDIPEGYSVSREKKERFSLILESASTNQTSMYLCASSRSGNTIYFGEGSWLTVV.

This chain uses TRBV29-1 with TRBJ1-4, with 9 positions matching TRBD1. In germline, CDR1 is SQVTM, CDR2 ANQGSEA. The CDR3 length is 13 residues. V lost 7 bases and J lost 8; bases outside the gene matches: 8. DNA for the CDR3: TGCAGCGGCACCGGGACAGGGTTCGAAAAACTGTTTTTT. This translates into CSGTGTGFEKLFF.

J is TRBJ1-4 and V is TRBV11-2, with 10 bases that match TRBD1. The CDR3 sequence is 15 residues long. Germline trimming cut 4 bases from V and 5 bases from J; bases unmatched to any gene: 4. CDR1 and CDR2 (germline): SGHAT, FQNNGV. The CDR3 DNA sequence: TGTGCCAGCAGCTCCTTGGGACAGGGGAATGAAAAACTGTTTTTT. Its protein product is CASSSLGQGNEKLFF.

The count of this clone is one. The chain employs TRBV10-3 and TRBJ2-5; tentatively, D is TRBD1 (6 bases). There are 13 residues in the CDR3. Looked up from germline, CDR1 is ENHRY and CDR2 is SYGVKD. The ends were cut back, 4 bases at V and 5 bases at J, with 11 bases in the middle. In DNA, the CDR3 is TGTGCCATCAGTGGGCAGGGGTCTGAGACCCAGTACTTC. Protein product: CAISGQGSETQYF.

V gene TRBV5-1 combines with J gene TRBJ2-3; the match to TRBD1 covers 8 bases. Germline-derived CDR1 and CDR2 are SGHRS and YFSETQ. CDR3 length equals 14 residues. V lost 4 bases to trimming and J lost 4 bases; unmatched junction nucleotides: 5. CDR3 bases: TGCGCCAGCAGCACCGGGACAGGCCCAGATACGCAGTATTTT. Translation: CASSTGTGPDTQYF. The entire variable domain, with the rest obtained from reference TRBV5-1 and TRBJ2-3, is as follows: KAGVTQTPRYLIKTRGQQVTLSCSPISGHRSVSWYQQTPGQGLQFLFEYFSETQRNKGNFPGRFSGRQFSNSRSEMNVSTLELGDSALYLCASSTGTGPDTQYFGPGTRLTVL.

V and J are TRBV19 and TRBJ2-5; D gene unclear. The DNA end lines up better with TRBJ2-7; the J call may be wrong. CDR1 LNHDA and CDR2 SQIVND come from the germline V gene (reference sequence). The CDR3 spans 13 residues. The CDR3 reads CASSPFRAYEQYF. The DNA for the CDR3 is TGTGCCAGTAGCCCATTTCGAGCCTACGAGCAGTACTTC.

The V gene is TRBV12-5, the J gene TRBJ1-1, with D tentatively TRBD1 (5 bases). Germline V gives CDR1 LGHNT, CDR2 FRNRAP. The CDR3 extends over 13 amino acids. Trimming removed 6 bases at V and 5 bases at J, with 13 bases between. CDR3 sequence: CASGLREGTEAFF. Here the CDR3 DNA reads TGTGCTAGTGGGCTCAGGGAGGGGACTGAAGCTTTCTTT.

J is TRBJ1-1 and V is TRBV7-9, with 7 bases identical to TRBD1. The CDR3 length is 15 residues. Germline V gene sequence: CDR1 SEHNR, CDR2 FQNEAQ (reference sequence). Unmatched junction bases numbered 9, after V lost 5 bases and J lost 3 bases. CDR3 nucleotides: TGTGCCAGCAGCCCGATCACAGGGGACGACACTGAAGCTTTCTTT. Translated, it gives CASSPITGDDTEAFF.

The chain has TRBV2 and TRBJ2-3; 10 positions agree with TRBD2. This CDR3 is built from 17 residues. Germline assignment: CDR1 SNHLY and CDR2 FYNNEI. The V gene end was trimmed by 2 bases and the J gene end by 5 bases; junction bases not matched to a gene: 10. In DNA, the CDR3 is TGTGCCAGCAGTGAAATCAGGCCTAGCGGGGGAGTAGATACGCAGTATTTT. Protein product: CASSEIRPSGGVDTQYF.